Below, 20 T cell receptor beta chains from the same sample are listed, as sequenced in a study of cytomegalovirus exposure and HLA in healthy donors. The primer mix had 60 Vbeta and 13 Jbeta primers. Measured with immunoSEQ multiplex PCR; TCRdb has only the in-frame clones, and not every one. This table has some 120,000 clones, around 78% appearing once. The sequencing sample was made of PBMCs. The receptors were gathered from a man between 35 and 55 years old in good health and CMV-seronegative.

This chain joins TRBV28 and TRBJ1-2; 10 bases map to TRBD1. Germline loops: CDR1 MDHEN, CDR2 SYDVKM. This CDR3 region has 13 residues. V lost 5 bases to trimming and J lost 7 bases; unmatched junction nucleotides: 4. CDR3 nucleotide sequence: TGTGCCAGCAGTCCCGGGACAGGGGTTGGCTACACCTTC. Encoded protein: CASSPGTGVGYTF.

The CDR3 bases are TGTGCCAGCAGGCTGTACGAGACAGGGGGCTACGAGCAGTACTTC. It codes for CASRLYETGGYEQYF. The gene calls are TRBV6-5 and TRBJ2-7, with TRBD1 identical over 9 bases. The CDR3 is 15 residues long. Unmatched junction bases numbered 9, after V lost 6 bases and J lost 3 bases. Germline V lookup: CDR1 MNHEY, CDR2 SVGAGI.

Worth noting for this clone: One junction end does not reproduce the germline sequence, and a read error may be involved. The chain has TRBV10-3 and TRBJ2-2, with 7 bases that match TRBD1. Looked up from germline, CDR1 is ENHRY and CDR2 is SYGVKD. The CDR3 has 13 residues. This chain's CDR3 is CAISDWTPGGLFF. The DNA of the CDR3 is TGTGCCATCAGTGACTGGACGCCAGGGGGGCTGTTTTTT.

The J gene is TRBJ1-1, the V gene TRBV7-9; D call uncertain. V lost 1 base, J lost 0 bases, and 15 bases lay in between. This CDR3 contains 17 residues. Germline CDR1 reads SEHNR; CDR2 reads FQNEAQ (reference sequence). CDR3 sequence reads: CASSLGQLLRMNTEAFF. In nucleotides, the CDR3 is TGTGCCAGCAGCTTAGGACAATTACTCAGGATGAACACTGAAGCTTTCTTT.

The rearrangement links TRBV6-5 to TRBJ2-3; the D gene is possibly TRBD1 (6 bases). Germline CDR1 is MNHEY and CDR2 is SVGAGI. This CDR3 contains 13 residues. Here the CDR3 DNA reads TGTGCAACAGGGCGGAGAGCAACAGATACGCAGTATTTT. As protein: CATGRRATDTQYF.

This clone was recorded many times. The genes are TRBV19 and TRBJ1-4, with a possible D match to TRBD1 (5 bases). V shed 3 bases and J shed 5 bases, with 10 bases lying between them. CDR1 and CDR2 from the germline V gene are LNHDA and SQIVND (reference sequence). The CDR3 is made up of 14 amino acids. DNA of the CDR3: TGTGCCAGTAGTATTGGCAGGGTAAATGAAAAACTGTTTTTT. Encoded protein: CASSIGRVNEKLFF.

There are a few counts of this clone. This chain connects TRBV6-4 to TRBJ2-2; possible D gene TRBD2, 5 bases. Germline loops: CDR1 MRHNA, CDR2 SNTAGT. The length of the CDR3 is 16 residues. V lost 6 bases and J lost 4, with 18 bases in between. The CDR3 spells CASSSDPGGFTGELFF. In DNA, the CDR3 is TGTGCCAGCAGCTCAGACCCTGGAGGTTTCACCGGGGAGCTGTTTTTT.

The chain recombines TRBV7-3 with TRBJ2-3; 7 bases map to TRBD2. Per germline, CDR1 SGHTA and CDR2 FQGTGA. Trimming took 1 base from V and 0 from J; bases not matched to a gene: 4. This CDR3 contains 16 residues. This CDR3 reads CASSLSGRGSTDTQYF. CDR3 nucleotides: TGTGCCAGCAGCTTAAGCGGGCGGGGGAGCACAGATACGCAGTATTTT.

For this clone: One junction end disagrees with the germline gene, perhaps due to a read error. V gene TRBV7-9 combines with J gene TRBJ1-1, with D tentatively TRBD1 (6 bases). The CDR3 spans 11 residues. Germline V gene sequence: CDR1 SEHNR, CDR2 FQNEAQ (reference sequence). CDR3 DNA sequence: TGTTCCAGCGGCAGGGGCGCTGAAGCTTTCTTT. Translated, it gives CSSGRGAEAFF.

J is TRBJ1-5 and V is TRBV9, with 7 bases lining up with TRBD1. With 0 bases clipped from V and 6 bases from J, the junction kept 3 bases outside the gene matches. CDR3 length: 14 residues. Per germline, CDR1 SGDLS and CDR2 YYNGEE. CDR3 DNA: TGTGCCAGCAGCGTAGGACAGGGCGGTCAGCCCCAGCATTTT. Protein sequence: CASSVGQGGQPQHF.

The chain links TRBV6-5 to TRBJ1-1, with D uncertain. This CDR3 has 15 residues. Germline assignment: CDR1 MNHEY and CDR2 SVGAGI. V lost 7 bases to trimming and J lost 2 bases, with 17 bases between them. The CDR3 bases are TGTGCCAGCACCAACCTAGGAGGGCAAAACACTGAAGCTTTCTTT. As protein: CASTNLGGQNTEAFF.

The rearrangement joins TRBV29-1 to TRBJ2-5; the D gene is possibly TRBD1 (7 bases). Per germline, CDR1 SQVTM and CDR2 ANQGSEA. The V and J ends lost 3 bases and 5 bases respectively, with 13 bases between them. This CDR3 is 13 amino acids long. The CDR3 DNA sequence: TGCAGCGTTGAGGGTCAGGGGGGCGAGACCCAGTACTTC. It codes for CSVEGQGGETQYF. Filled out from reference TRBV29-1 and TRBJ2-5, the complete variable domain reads SAVISQKPSRDICQRGTSLTIQCQVDSQVTMMFWYRQQPGQSLTLIATANQGSEATYESGFVIDKFPISRPNLTFSTLTVSNMSPEDSSIYLCSVEGQGGETQYFGPGTRLLVL.

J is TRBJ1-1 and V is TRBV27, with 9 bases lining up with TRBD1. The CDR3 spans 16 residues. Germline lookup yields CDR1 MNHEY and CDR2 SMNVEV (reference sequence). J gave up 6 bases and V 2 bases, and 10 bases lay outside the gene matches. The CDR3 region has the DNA TGTGCCAGCAGTTTAAAAGGACAGGGGTTTAGGGCTGAAGCTTTCTTT. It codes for CASSLKGQGFRAEAFF.

The CDR3 DNA reads TGTGCCAGTACGCCCTTTGCCGGGGTCGCTACAGATACGCAGTATTTT. Protein sequence: CASTPFAGVATDTQYF. This chain links TRBV19 with TRBJ2-3, with D possibly being TRBD2 (5 bases). Germline V gives CDR1 LNHDA, CDR2 SQIVND (reference sequence). V gave up 7 bases and J gave up 3 bases, with 20 bases separating them. The CDR3 is made up of 16 amino acids.

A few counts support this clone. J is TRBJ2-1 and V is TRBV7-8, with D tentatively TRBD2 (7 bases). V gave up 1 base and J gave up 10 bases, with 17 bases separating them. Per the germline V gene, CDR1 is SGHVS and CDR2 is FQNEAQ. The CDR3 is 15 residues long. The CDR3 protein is CASSLGGGRVDEQFF. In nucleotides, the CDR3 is TGTGCCAGCAGCTTAGGGGGGGGCCGGGTCGACGAGCAGTTCTTC.

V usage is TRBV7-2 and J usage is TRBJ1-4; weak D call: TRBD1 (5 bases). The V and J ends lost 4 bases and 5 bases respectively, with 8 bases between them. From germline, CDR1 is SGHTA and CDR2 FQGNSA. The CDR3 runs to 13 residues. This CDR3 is CASSSTANEKLFF. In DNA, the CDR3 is TGTGCCAGCAGCTCGACAGCAAATGAAAAACTGTTTTTT.

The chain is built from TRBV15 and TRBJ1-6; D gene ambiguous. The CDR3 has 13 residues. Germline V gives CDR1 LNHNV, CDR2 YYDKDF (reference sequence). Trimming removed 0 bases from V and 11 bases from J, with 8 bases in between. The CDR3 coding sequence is TGTGCCACCAGCAGAGATCTTAGTGCACCCCTCCACTTT. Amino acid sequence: CATSRDLSAPLHF.

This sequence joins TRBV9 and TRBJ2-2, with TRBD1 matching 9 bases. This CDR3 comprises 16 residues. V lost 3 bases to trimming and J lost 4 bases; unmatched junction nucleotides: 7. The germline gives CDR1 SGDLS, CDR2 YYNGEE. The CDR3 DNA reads TGTGCCAGCAGCGGAAGACAGGGGGAAATCACCGGGGAGCTGTTTTTT. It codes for CASSGRQGEITGELFF.

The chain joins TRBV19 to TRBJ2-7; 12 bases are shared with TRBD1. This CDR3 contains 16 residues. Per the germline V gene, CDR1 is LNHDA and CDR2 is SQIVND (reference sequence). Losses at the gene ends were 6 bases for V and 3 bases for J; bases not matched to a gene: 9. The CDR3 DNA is TGTGCCAGTAGACCTACCGGGACAGGGGGCAGCTACGAGCAGTACTTC. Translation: CASRPTGTGGSYEQYF. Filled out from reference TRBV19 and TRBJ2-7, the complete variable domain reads DGGITQSPKYLFRKEGQNVTLSCEQNLNHDAMYWYRQDPGQGLRLIYYSQIVNDFQKGDIAEGYSVSREKKESFPLTVTSAQKNPTAFYLCASRPTGTGGSYEQYFGPGTRLTVT.

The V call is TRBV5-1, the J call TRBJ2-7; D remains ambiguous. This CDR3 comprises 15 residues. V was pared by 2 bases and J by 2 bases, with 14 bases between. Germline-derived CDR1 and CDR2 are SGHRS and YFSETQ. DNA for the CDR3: TGCGCCAGCAGCTTTTCTCCGGGTCCCGCCTACGAGCAGTACTTC. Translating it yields CASSFSPGPAYEQYF.